The next 10 T cell receptor beta chains were all read from a single sample in a study of blood T cell repertoires in COVID-19. Generated by immunoSEQ multiplex PCR, the TCRdb table keeps only in-frame clones and is missing some. The data show around 250,000 clones, with around 87% seen just once and roughly 1.6% held by the top ten. The sequenced sample consisted of PBMCs or T cells enriched from blood (not recorded which). The receptors shown here come from a woman between 50 and 59 years old who had recovered from COVID-19.

V is TRBV3-1 (or the pseudogene TRBV3-2) and J is TRBJ1-1, with D perhaps matching TRBD1 (5 bases). V was shortened by 3 bases and J by 0 bases, with 11 bases between the two germline ends. Germline V gene sequence: CDR1 LGHDT, CDR2 YNNKEL (reference sequence). CDR3 length: 15 amino acids. The CDR3 DNA reads as TGTGCCAGCAGCCATTGGACAAGAATGAACACTGAAGCTTTCTTT. Translation: CASSHWTRMNTEAFF.

The chain combines TRBV9 with TRBJ1-2; 10 nucleotides agree with TRBD1. In germline, CDR1 is SGDLS, CDR2 YYNGEE. The CDR3 extends over 14 amino acids. V was pared by 1 base and J by 8 bases, with 5 bases of the junction left unmatched. Written as DNA, the CDR3 is TGTGCCAGCAGCGTATCCGGGACAGGGGAAGGCTACACCTTC. It specifies CASSVSGTGEGYTF.

J is TRBJ2-2 and V is TRBV5-1; weak D call: TRBD2 (5 bases). Germline CDR1 reads SGHRS; CDR2 reads YFSETQ. This CDR3 region has 17 residues. Trimming shortened V by 0 bases and J by 4 bases, and 16 bases separated the two germline ends. The CDR3: CASSLESRGLGTGELFF. The CDR3 coding sequence is TGCGCCAGCAGCTTGGAGAGTCGAGGGTTGGGCACCGGGGAGCTGTTTTTT.

V usage is TRBV7-8 and J usage is TRBJ1-4; D is unclear. Trimming cost V 5 bases and J 7 bases, with 17 bases left between them. CDR1 is SGHVS, CDR2 FQNEAQ, per germline. The CDR3 contains 15 residues. This chain's CDR3 is CASSPQTGRGEKLFF. As DNA, the CDR3 is TGTGCCAGCAGCCCGCAGACGGGGAGAGGTGAAAAACTGTTTTTT.

V is TRBV7-3 and J is TRBJ2-2, with 8 bases fitting TRBD2. The germline CDR1 and CDR2 sequences are SGHTA and FQGTGA. The CDR3 covers 16 residues. Losses at the gene ends were 2 bases for V and 4 bases for J; bases not matched to a gene: 6. CDR3 loop: CASSLDAGGTTGELFF. The CDR3 region has the DNA TGTGCCAGCAGCTTAGACGCGGGAGGAACCACCGGGGAGCTGTTTTTT.

The chain joins TRBV27 to TRBJ2-1, with TRBD2 matching 8 bases. Germline CDR1 MNHEY, CDR2 SMNVEV (reference sequence). CDR3 length equals 16 residues. V was pared by 2 bases and J by 3 bases, with 6 bases of the junction left unmatched. The chain's CDR3 is CASSLLGREVYNEQFF. The DNA for the CDR3 is TGTGCCAGCAGTTTACTTGGGCGGGAGGTCTACAATGAGCAGTTCTTC.

V and J are TRBV28 and TRBJ2-1, with D perhaps TRBD2 (5 bases). Between the trimmed V and J ends, which lost 8 bases and 5 bases, there was a span of 16 bases. This CDR3 spans 14 amino acids. Germline CDR1 reads MDHEN; CDR2 reads SYDVKM. As DNA, the CDR3 is TGTGCCAGCGTGGGTCTGGGGAGAGACAATGAGCAGTTCTTC. This translates into CASVGLGRDNEQFF.

The CDR3 is CASSLNRNTEAFF. The CDR3 DNA reads TGCGCCAGCAGCTTGAACAGGAACACTGAAGCTTTCTTT. The V gene is TRBV5-1, the J gene TRBJ1-1; D not resolved. The V and J ends lost 1 base and 1 base respectively, with 5 bases between them. The CDR3 extends over 13 amino acids. Germline V gene lookup returns CDR1 SGHRS and CDR2 YFSETQ.

The chain carries TRBV5-6 and TRBJ1-1; D uncertain. This CDR3 has 16 amino acids. With 3 bases removed from V and 2 bases from J, the gap between germline ends came to 17 bases. Germline V gene lookup returns CDR1 SGHDT and CDR2 YYEEEE. This chain's CDR3 is CASSSPLGRRNTEAFF. The CDR3 DNA reads TGTGCCAGCAGCTCCCCCTTAGGCAGGCGTAACACTGAAGCTTTCTTT.

V is TRBV19 and J is TRBJ2-1; D is unresolved. This CDR3 comprises 12 residues. CDR1 is LNHDA, CDR2 SQIVND, per germline (reference sequence). The V end was cut by 4 bases, the J end by 8 bases, with 9 bases between. The CDR3 protein is CASSTKTDEQFF. CDR3 DNA: TGTGCCAGTAGTACCAAAACAGATGAGCAGTTCTTC.